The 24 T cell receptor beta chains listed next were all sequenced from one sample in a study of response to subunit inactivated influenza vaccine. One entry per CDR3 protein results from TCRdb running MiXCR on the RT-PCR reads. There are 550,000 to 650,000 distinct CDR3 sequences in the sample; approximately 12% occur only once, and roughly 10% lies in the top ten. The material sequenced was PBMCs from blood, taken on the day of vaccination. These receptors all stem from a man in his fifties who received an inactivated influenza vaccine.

The CDR3 here is CASSDAGVTDTQYF. Written as DNA, the CDR3 is TGTGCCAGTAGTGATGCGGGTGTCACAGATACGCAGTATTTT. This rearrangement joins TRBV19 to TRBJ2-3, with D possibly being TRBD2 (5 bases). Germline CDR1 and CDR2: LNHDA and SQIVND (reference sequence). Between the trimmed V and J ends, which lost 5 bases and 2 bases, there was a span of 11 bases. The CDR3 extends over 14 amino acids.

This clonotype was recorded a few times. Written as DNA, the CDR3 is TGTGCCAGCACCTTGGGGGGGTTTTCACCCCTCCACTTT. Translation: CASTLGGFSPLHF. The gene calls are TRBV12-3 or TRBV12-4 and TRBJ1-6; TRBD1 is a possible D gene (5 bases). The CDR3 has 13 amino acids. V was trimmed by 7 bases and J by 9 bases, leaving 13 bases between them.

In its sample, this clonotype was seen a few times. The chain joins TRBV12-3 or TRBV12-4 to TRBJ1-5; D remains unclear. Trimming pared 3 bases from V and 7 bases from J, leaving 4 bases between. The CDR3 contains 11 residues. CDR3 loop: CASSFNQPQHF. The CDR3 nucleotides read TGTGCCAGCAGTTTTAACCAGCCCCAGCATTTT.

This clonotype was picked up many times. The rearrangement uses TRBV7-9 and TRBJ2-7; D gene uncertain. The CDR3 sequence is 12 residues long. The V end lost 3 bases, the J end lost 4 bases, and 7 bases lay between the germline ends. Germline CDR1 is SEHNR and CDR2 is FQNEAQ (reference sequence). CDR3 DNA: TGTGCCAGCAGCTTTAGTCAATACGAGCAGTACTTC. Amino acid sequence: CASSFSQYEQYF.

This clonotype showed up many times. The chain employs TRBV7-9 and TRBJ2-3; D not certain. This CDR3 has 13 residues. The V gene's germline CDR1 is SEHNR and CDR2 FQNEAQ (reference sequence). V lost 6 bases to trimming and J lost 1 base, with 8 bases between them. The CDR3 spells CASSPTGTDTQYF. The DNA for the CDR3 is TGTGCCAGCAGTCCCACCGGCACAGATACGCAGTATTTT.

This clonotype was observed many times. Here the CDR3 DNA reads TGTGCCAGCAGTCGACGGAGGGGAGGAGCAGATACGCAGTATTTT. Residues: CASSRRRGGADTQYF. The J gene is TRBJ2-3, the V gene TRBV3-1; possibly TRBD2 for D (6 bases). Germline values: CDR1 LGHDT, CDR2 YNNKEL (reference sequence). V was trimmed by 6 bases and J by 4 bases, leaving 17 bases between them. The CDR3 runs to 15 residues.

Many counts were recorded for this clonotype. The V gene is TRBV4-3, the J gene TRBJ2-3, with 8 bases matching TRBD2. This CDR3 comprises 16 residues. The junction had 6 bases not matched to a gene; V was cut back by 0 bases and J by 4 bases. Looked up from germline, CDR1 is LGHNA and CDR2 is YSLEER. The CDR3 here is CASSQDFGAGADTQYF. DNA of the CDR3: TGCGCCAGCAGCCAAGATTTCGGAGCGGGAGCAGATACGCAGTATTTT.

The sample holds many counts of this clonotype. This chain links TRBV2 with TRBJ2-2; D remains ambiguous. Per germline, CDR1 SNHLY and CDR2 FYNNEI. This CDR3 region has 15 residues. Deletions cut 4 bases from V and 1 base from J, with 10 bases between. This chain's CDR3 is CASSAAAVNTGELFF. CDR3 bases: TGTGCCAGCAGTGCTGCCGCCGTGAACACCGGGGAGCTGTTTTTT. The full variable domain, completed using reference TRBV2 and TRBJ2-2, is EPEVTQTPSHQVTQMGQEVILRCVPISNHLYFYWYRQILGQKVEFLVSFYNNEISEKSEIFDDQFSVERPDGSNFTLKIRSTKLEDSAMYFCASSAAAVNTGELFFGEGSRLTVL.

This CDR3 reads CSARDRLTYSYNEQFF. Here the CDR3 DNA reads TGCAGTGCTAGAGATCGGTTGACATACTCCTACAATGAGCAGTTCTTC. The chain uses TRBV20-1 and TRBJ2-1; D gene unclear. V was trimmed by 0 bases and J by 0 bases, leaving 12 bases between them. The CDR3 is 16 amino acids. Germline lookup yields CDR1 DFQATT and CDR2 SNEGSKA (reference sequence).

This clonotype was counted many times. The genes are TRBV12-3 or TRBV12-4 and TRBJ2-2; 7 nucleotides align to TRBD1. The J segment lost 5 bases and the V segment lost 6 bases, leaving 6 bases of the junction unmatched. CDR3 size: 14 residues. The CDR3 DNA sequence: TGTGCCAGCAGCAACAGGGGTAGAACCGGGGAGCTGTTTTTT. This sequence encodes CASSNRGRTGELFF.

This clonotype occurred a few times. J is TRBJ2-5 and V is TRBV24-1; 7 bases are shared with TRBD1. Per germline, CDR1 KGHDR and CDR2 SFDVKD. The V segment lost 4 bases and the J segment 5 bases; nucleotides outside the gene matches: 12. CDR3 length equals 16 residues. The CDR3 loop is CATSDLPQGKAETQYF. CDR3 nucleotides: TGTGCCACCAGTGACCTACCACAGGGGAAGGCGGAGACCCAGTACTTC.

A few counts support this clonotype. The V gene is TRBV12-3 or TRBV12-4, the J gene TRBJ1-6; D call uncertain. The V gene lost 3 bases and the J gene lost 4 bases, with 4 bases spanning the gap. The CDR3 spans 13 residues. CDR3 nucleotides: TGTGCCAGCAGTTTTGGATATAATTCACCCCTCCACTTT. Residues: CASSFGYNSPLHF.

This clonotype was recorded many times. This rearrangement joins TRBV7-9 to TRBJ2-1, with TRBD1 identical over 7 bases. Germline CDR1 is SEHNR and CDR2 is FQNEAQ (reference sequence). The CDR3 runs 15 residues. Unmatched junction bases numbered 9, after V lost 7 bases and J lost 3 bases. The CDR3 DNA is TGTGCCAGCACCAGGACCGGGACAGACTACAATGAGCAGTTCTTC. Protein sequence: CASTRTGTDYNEQFF.

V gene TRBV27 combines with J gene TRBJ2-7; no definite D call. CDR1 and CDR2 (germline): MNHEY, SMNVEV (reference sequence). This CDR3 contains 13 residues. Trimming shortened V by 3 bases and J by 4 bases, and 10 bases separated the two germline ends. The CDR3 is CASSFFSGYEQYF. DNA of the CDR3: TGTGCCAGCAGTTTCTTTTCGGGTTACGAGCAGTACTTC.

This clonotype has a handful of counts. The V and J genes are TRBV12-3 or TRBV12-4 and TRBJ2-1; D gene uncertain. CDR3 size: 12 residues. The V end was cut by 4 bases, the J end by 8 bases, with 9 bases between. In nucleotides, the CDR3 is TGTGCCAGCAGTTCTGGGTCTTATGAGCAGTTCTTC. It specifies CASSSGSYEQFF.

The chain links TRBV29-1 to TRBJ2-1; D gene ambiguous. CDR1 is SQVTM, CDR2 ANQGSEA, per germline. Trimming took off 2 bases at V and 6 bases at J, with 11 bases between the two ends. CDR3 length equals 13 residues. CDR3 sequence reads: CSVERYSTNEQFF. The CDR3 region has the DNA TGCAGCGTTGAACGGTACTCGACCAATGAGCAGTTCTTC.

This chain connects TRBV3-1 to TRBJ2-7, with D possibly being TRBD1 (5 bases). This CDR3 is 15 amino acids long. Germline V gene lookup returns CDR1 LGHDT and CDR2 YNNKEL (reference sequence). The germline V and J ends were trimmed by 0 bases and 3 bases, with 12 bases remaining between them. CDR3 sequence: CASSQEGREIYEQYF. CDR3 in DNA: TGTGCCAGCAGCCAAGAGGGCAGGGAAATCTACGAGCAGTACTTC.

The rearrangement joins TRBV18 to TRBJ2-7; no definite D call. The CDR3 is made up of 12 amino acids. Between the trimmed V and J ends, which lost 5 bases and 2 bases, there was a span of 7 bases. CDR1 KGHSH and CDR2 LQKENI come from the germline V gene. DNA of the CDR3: TGTGCCAGCTCAACCTTAGCCTACGAGCAGTACTTC. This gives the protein CASSTLAYEQYF. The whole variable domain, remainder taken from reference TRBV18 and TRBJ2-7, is NAGVMQNPRHLVRRRGQEARLRCSPMKGHSHVYWYRQLPEEGLKFMVYLQKENIIDESGMPKERFSAEFPKEGPSILRIQQVVRGDSAAYFCASSTLAYEQYFGPGTRLTVT.

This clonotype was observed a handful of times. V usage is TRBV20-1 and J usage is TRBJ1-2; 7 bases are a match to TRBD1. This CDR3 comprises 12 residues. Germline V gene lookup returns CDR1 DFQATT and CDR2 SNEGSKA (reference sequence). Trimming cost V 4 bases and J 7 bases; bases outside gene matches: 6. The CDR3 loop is CSAKGQAAGYTF. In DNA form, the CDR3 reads TGCAGTGCTAAAGGACAGGCTGCTGGCTACACCTTC.

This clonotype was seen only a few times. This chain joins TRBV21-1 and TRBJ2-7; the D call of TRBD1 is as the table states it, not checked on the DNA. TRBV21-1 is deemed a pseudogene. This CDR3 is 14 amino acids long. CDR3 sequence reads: CASSKEGPGPEQYF. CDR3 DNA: TGTGCCAGCAGCAAAGAGGGGCCAGGGCCCGAGCAGTACTTC.

The CDR3 reads CSARDFGAGQPQHF. DNA for the CDR3: TGCAGTGCTAGAGATTTTGGGGCAGGTCAGCCCCAGCATTTT. This chain joins TRBV20-1 and TRBJ1-5, with D perhaps matching TRBD1 (5 bases). The CDR3 is 14 residues long. The V end lost 0 bases, the J end lost 6 bases, and 12 bases lay between the germline ends. Germline CDR1 is DFQATT and CDR2 is SNEGSKA (reference sequence).

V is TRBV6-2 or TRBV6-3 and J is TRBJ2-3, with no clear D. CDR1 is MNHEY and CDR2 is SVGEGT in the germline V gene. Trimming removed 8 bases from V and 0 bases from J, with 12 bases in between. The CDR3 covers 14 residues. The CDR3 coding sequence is TGTGCCAGCGCTCGGGCTTCTAGCACAGATACGCAGTATTTT. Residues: CASARASSTDTQYF.

The CDR3 DNA reads as TGTGCCAGCAGAAGGACTAGCGGGAGTCCGGACGGTGAGCAGTTCTTC. This sequence encodes CASRRTSGSPDGEQFF. V and J are TRBV7-9 and TRBJ2-1; TRBD2 agrees at 13 bases. The junction had 11 bases not matched to a gene; V was cut back by 6 bases and J by 9 bases. Per the germline V gene, CDR1 is SEHNR and CDR2 is FQNEAQ (reference sequence). CDR3 size: 16 residues. Full variable domain (missing parts from reference TRBV7-9 and TRBJ2-1): DTGVSQNPRHKITKRGQNVTFRCDPISEHNRLYWYRQTLGQGPEFLTYFQNEAQLEKSRLLSDRFSAERPKGSFSTLEIQRTEQGDSAMYLCASRRTSGSPDGEQFFGPGTRLTVL.

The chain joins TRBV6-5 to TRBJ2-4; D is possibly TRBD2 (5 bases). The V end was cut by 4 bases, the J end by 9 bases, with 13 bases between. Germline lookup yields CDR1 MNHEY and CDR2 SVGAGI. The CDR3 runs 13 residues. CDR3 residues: CASSFRTSGIQYF. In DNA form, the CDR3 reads TGTGCCAGCAGTTTCCGGACCAGCGGCATTCAGTACTTC.